This TCR beta chain emerged from a study of T cells in Graves' hyperthyroidism and ophthalmopathy. From germline, CDR1 is ENHRY and CDR2 SYGVKD. The CDR3 runs 15 residues. Comments on this clonotype: At one end, the junction sequence differs from germline, possibly due to a read error.

RNA transcripts gave rise to amplified TCR beta CDR3 regions. The primer set for the first-round RT-PCR of the TCR CDR3 was HTBI. TCRdb itself ran the multiplex PCR reads through MiXCR, one entry per CDR3 protein. The sample consists of about 500,000 distinct CDR3 sequences, over 45% of them appearing once. This receptor was identified in an adult woman with Graves' disease, either hyperthyroidism or ophthalmopathy (not recorded which). Sample: peripheral blood or thyroid tissue (not recorded which). V is TRBV10-3 and J is TRBJ1-1; no firm D call. Here the CDR3 DNA reads TGTGCCCTCAGGAAGACTAGCGGGGATAACACTGAAGCTTTCTTT. It yields the protein CALRKTSGDNTEAFF.